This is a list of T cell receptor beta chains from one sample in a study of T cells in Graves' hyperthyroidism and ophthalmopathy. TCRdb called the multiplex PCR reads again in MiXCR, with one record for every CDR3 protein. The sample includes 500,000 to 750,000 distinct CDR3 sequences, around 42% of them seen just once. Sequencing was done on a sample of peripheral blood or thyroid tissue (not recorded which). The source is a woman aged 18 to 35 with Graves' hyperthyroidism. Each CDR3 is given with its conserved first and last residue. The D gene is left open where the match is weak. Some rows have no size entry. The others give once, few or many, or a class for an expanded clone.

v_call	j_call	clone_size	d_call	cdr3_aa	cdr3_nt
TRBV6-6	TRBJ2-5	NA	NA	CASKRGKVDTGEQETQYF	TGTGCCAGCAAACGGGGGAAGGTGGACACCGGGGAACAAGAGACCCAGTACTTC
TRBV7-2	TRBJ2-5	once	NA	CASSLAGAYIKPQYF	TGTGCCAGCAGCTTAGCGGGGGCCTATATCAAGCCCCAGTACTTC
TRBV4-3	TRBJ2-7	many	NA	CASSQLRGQEQYF	TGCGCCAGCAGCCAATTGAGGGGTCAAGAGCAGTACTTC
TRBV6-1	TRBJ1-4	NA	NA	CASSSSIGRGNEKLFF	TGTGCCAGCAGCTCATCAATCGGTAGGGGGAATGAAAAACTGTTTTTT
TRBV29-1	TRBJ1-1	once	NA	CSAGGRDNTEAFF	TGCAGCGCTGGGGGCAGGGATAACACTGAAGCTTTCTTT
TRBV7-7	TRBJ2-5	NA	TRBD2	CARAGRQQETQYF	TGTGCTAGAGCGGGACGGCAACAAGAGACCCAGTACTTC
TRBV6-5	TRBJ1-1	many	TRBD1	CASRETGGNTEAFF	TGTGCCAGCAGAGAAACAGGGGGCAACACTGAAGCTTTCTTT
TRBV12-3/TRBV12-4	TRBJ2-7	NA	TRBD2	CVRSGRAGYEQYF	TGTGTCAGGAGCGGGAGGGCGGGGTACGAGCAGTACTTC
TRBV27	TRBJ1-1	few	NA	CASKGGPLGMNTEAFF	TGTGCCAGCAAAGGGGGGCCCCTTGGGATGAACACTGAAGCTTTCTTT
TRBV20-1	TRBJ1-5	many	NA	CSAIRNGGDSQPQHF	TGCAGTGCTATTCGTAACGGGGGCGACAGTCAGCCCCAGCATTTT
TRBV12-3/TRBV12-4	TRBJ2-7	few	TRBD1	CASSPGQEYYEQYF	TGTGCCAGTTCGCCGGGACAGGAGTACTACGAGCAGTACTTC
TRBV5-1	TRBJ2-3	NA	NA	CASSLVGHRSYF	TGTGCCAGCAGCTTAGTGGGTCATCGATCGTATTTT
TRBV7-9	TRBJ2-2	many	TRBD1	CASSLQGDGTSGELFF	TGTGCCAGCAGCTTACAGGGGGACGGTACCTCCGGGGAGCTGTTTTTT
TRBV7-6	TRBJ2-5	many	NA	CASTSPAGAMGETQYF	TGTGCCAGCACCTCCCCCGCCGGAGCAATGGGAGAGACCCAGTACTTC
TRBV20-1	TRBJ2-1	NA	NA	CSAGAWFSYNEQFF	TGCAGTGCGGGAGCGTGGTTCTCCTACAATGAGCAGTTCTTC
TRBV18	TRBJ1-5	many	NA	CASSPFSNQPQHF	TGTGCCAGCTCACCATTCAGCAATCAGCCCCAGCATTTT
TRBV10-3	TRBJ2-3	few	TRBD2	CAIRGTSGGTDTQYF	TGTGCCATCAGGGGGACTAGCGGAGGCACAGATACGCAGTATTTT
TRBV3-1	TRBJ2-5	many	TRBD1	CASSNRGRWVQETQYF	TGTGCCAGCAGCAACAGGGGGCGCTGGGTACAAGAGACCCAGTACTTC
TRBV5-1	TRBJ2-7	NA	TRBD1	CASSSGQGATEQYF	TGCGCCAGCAGCTCGGGACAGGGGGCCACCGAGCAGTACTTC
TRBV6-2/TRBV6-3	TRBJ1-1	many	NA	CASSPSLVKTEAFF	TGTGCCAGCAGTCCATCCTTGGTGAAGACTGAAGCTTTCTTT
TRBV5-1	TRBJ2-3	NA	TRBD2	CASSLLASGGDDTQYF	TGCGCCAGCAGCCTGCTAGCATCGGGAGGCGATGATACGCAGTATTTT
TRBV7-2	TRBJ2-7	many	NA	CASSLWGGGMGYEQYF	TGTGCCAGCAGCTTATGGGGAGGGGGTATGGGCTACGAGCAGTACTTC
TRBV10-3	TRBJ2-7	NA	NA	CAISGNNDEQYF	TGTGCCATCAGTGGGAACAACGATGAGCAGTACTTC
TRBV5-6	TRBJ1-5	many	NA	CASSPRRGQPQHF	TGTGCCAGCAGCCCCAGGAGAGGGCAGCCCCAGCATTTT
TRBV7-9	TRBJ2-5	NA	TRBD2	CASSLVGTSGRETQYF	TGTGCCAGCAGCTTGGTAGGGACTAGCGGGAGAGAGACCCAGTACTTC
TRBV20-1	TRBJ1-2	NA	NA	CSARLAGPRGYTF	TGCAGTGCTAGACTAGCGGGGCCGCGTGGCTACACCTTC
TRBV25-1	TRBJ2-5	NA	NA	CARDAWQGEETQYF	TGTGCTAGAGATGCGTGGCAGGGAGAAGAGACCCAGTACTTC
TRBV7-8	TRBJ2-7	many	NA	CASSLGVGVAYEQYF	TGTGCCAGCAGCTTAGGGGTGGGGGTAGCCTACGAGCAGTACTTC
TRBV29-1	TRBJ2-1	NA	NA	CSVPRRSSYNEQFF	TGCAGCGTCCCTCGTCGAAGCTCCTACAATGAGCAGTTCTTC
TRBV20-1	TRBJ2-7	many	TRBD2	CSASSGRGYEQYF	TGCAGTGCTAGTAGCGGGAGGGGCTACGAGCAGTACTTC
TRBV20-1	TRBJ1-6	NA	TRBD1	CSAAGGAGGSPLHF	TGCAGTGCTGCTGGAGGAGCAGGGGGATCACCCCTCCACTTT
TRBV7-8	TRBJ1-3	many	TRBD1	CASSFPVPGQGDWAGNTIYF	TGTGCCAGCAGCTTCCCAGTCCCGGGACAGGGGGACTGGGCTGGAAACACCATATATTTT
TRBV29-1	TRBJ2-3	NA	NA	CSGCNRVDTQYF	TGCAGCGGATGCAACAGGGTAGATACGCAGTATTTT
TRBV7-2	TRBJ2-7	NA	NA	CASGDPSGYTTYEQYF	TGTGCCAGCGGTGACCCCAGCGGCTACACAACCTACGAGCAGTACTTC
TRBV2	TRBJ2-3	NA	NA	CARTWEPWSTDTQYF	TGTGCCAGGACTTGGGAGCCCTGGAGCACAGATACGCAGTATTTT
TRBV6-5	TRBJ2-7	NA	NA	CASSNRAGLNEQYF	TGTGCCAGCAGCAATCGGGCGGGTCTTAACGAGCAGTACTTC
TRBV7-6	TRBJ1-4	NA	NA	CASSPGTPVF	TGTGCCAGCAGCCCCGGGACACCGGTTTTT
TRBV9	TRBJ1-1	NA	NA	CASSVELAGGWVAFF	TGTGCCAGCAGCGTAGAACTAGCGGGAGGATGGGTGGCTTTCTTT
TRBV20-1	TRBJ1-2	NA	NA	CSAVARYSYGYTF	TGCAGTGCTGTGGCCAGGTACTCCTATGGCTACACCTTC
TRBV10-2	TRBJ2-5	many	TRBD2	CASSDIAGGQETQYF	TGCGCCAGCAGTGATATAGCGGGAGGGCAGGAGACCCAGTACTTC
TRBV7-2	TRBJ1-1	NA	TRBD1	CASSPYGQGAFNEQFF	TGTGCCAGCAGCCCGTATGGACAGGGGGCGTTCAATGAGCAGTTCTTT
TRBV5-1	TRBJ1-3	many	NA	CASSSSSVSSGNTIYF	TGCGCCAGCAGCTCCAGTTCCGTTAGCTCTGGAAACACCATATATTTT
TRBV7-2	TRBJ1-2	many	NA	CGIKGRRDYGYTF	TGTGGCATAAAGGGCCGCAGAGACTATGGCTACACCTTC
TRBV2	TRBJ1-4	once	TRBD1	CASRRGQGEEKLFF	TGTGCCAGCCGAAGGGGACAGGGGGAGGAAAAACTGTTTTTT
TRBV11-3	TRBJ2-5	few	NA	CASSRETGYQETQYF	TGTGCCAGCAGCCGAGAGACAGGATACCAAGAGACCCAGTACTTC
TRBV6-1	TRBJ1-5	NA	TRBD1	CASSGTGARDTQHF	TGTGCCAGCAGTGGGACAGGGGCCAGAGATACCCAGCATTTT